The 16 T cell receptor beta chains presented below share a single source sample, sequenced in a study of CXCR3-negative and CXCR3-positive naive CD8 T cells (dated by TCRdb to the late 2010s). General findings and caveats noted by the study authors: TRB CDR3s from CXCR3-positive naive cells showed higher hydrophobicity (lower Kidera factor 4), lower energy, and higher strength and volume indices than CXCR3-negative naive cells.

These reads were obtained on a NextSeq 550. The Human TCR Profiling Kit (MiLaboratory) was used to make UMI-labeled 5' RACE TRB cDNA libraries. TCRdb reanalyzed the reads, keeping one entry per CDR3 protein sequence and omitting DNA. The sample table records 150,000 or so distinct CDR3 sequences. The ten largest clones represent about 0.3% of the sample. These TCRs' antigens remain unknown. Sequenced sample: naive CXCR3+ CD8+ T cells from blood. This specimen's cell subset or site label, per the study, means: CD45RO-CCR7+CD27+CD95- naive CD8+ T cells expressing CXCR3 (TNR3+). The source of these receptors is a human donor in good health. Some clones in this sample may be carry-over from other donors' samples.

The gene calls are TRBV28 and TRBJ2-7; TCRdb reports TRBD1, a call that lacks DNA to check it against. Germline V lookup: CDR1 MDHEN, CDR2 SYDVKM. The CDR3 totals 14 residues. CDR3 protein: CASSLRTGDSEQYF. Looking up the rest from reference TRBV28 and TRBJ2-7 gives the full variable domain: DVKVTQSSRYLVKRTGEKVFLECVQDMDHENMFWYRQDPGLGLRLIYFSYDVKMKEKGDIPEGYSVSREKKERFSLILESASTNQTSMYLCASSLRTGDSEQYFGPGTRLTVT.

V is TRBV7-9 and J is TRBJ1-1. The germline V gene has CDR1 SEHNR and CDR2 FQNEAQ (reference sequence). CDR3 size: 14 residues. The CDR3 protein is CASSLDWGYTEAFF.

The chain carries TRBV28 and TRBJ2-3; the D gene TCRdb calls, TRBD1, cannot be checked with no DNA. Per the germline V gene, CDR1 is MDHEN and CDR2 is SYDVKM. This CDR3 comprises 15 residues. The CDR3 sequence: CASSPHRSYTDTQYF.

The chain carries TRBV7-2 and TRBJ2-2. The CDR3 extends over 12 amino acids. CDR1 and CDR2 from the germline V gene are SGHTA and FQGNSA. CDR3 residues: CASSTNTGELFF.

The chain couples TRBV6-2 or TRBV6-3 to TRBJ2-7; TCRdb indicates TRBD1, and absent DNA this call remains unverified. The CDR3 sequence is 13 residues long. Per the germline V gene, CDR1 is MNHEY and CDR2 is SVGEGT. CDR3 sequence reads: CASGWDSSYEQYF.

The V call is TRBV14, the J call TRBJ2-3; TCRdb picks TRBD1, but there is no DNA to check that call. The CDR3 runs 17 residues. Germline assignment: CDR1 SGHDN and CDR2 FVKESK. The CDR3 protein is CASSQDEGQTLSDTQYF.

This chain connects TRBV7-9 to TRBJ2-7. This CDR3 is 14 amino acids long. Germline-derived CDR1 and CDR2 are SEHNR and FQNEAQ (reference sequence). The CDR3 spells CASSLRAQPNEQYF. The variable domain in full, with the rest retrieved from reference TRBV7-9 and TRBJ2-7, is DTGVSQNPRHKITKRGQNVTFRCDPISEHNRLYWYRQTLGQGPEFLTYFQNEAQLEKSRLLSDRFSAERPKGSFSTLEIQRTEQGDSAMYLCASSLRAQPNEQYFGPGTRLTVT.

The chain carries TRBV13 and TRBJ1-1; the TRBD1 assignment by TCRdb is unverifiable without DNA. The germline V gene has CDR1 PRHDT and CDR2 FYEKMQ (reference sequence). The CDR3 spans 15 residues. CDR3 loop: CASSPAPRADTEAFF.

The chain is built from TRBV6-5 and TRBJ2-1; TCRdb returns TRBD1, unconfirmable since there is no DNA. Germline V lookup: CDR1 MNHEY, CDR2 SVGAGI. The CDR3 length is 17 residues. CDR3 residues: CASSYRAGGGGRNEQFF.

The chain is built from TRBV12-3 or TRBV12-4 and TRBJ1-1; TCRdb selects TRBD1, and the lack of DNA leaves this call unchecked. The CDR3 extends over 14 amino acids. CDR3: CASSQQGYLTEAFF.

This chain joins TRBV9 and TRBJ2-7; the D gene TCRdb calls, TRBD2, cannot be checked with no DNA. CDR3 length: 16 residues. In germline, CDR1 is SGDLS, CDR2 YYNGEE. CDR3 loop: CASSVEASGGYYEQYF.

This chain joins TRBV7-3 and TRBJ2-1; the D call from TCRdb, TRBD2, cannot be confirmed without DNA. The CDR3 is 17 amino acids. Germline CDR1 reads SGHTA; CDR2 reads FQGTGA. CDR3 sequence reads: CATSSPISGSSYNEQFF.

The CDR3 loop reads CMLGEVTEAFF. This chain connects TRBV20-1 to TRBJ1-1. Germline CDR1 and CDR2: DFQATT and SNEGSKA (reference sequence). CDR3 length: 11 residues.

The chain joins TRBV7-9 to TRBJ1-2; TCRdb calls TRBD1, which cannot be checked without DNA. The CDR3 loop spans 16 amino acids. Per the germline V gene, CDR1 is SEHNR and CDR2 is FQNEAQ (reference sequence). This CDR3 reads CASSPPSKGALDGYTF. Based on the CDR3 plus reference TRBV7-9 and TRBJ1-2, the full variable domain is DTGVSQNPRHKITKRGQNVTFRCDPISEHNRLYWYRQTLGQGPEFLTYFQNEAQLEKSRLLSDRFSAERPKGSFSTLEIQRTEQGDSAMYLCASSPPSKGALDGYTFGSGTRLTVV.

J is TRBJ2-2 and V is TRBV7-9; TCRdb reports TRBD2, a call that lacks DNA to check it against. This CDR3 has 20 amino acids. The V gene's germline CDR1 is SEHNR and CDR2 FQNEAQ (reference sequence). CDR3 amino acids: CASITETIWGGPANTGELFF.

V usage is TRBV6-5 and J usage is TRBJ2-3. CDR1 is MNHEY, CDR2 SVGAGI, per germline. This CDR3 region has 13 residues. The CDR3 spells CASSPRLTDTQYF.